The clone carrying this T cell receptor (beta chain) was counted at least ten times. Each CDR3 protein gets one entry after TCRdb re-called the 5' RACE reads with MiXCR. The table shows approximately 30,000 distinct CDR3 sequences, with roughly 3.7% occurring only once. The data are from a study of neurological immune-mediated disorders. CDR1 MGHRA and CDR2 YSYEKL come from the germline V gene. After removal of 0 bases from V and 3 bases from J, the junction contained 13 bases not matched to a gene. The CDR3 runs 18 residues. This chain links TRBV4-1 with TRBJ2-5, with 7 bases lining up with TRBD1. This receptor was taken from a woman aged 35 to 49 in good health. Source material: CD4+ T cells from blood. This CDR3 reads CASSQEGRDRRPEETQYF. The CDR3 DNA reads TGCGCCAGCAGCCAAGAGGGTAGGGACAGACGACCAGAAGAGACCCAGTACTTC.